A selection of T cell receptor beta chains follows, all from one sample in a study of T cell responses to AZD1222 COVID-19 vaccine. Generated by immunoSEQ multiplex PCR, the TCRdb table keeps only in-frame clones and is missing some. The sample contains about 96,000 clones, about 89% of which appear only once. The source material was peripheral blood, sampled on day 0 of AZD1222 vaccination. These receptors came from an adult in good health. The conserved cysteine and the conserved F or W are not part of the CDR3 here. The order of the fields is J gene, D gene, V gene, CDR3 protein. The D gene is left open where the match is weak.

j_gene: TRBJ2-7; d_gene: NA; v_gene: TRBV25-1; CDR3aa: ASSMAGAYEQY
j_gene: TRBJ1-1; d_gene: NA; v_gene: TRBV21-1; CDR3aa: ASTSVKNTEAF
j_gene: TRBJ1-1; d_gene: NA; v_gene: TRBV11-2; CDR3aa: ASSLWRGVSGGTEAF
j_gene: TRBJ2-3; d_gene: NA; v_gene: TRBV5-1; CDR3aa: ASSPGALTDTQY
j_gene: TRBJ2-1; d_gene: NA; v_gene: TRBV27; CDR3aa: ASSREGSSYNEQF
j_gene: TRBJ2-5; d_gene: TRBD2; v_gene: TRBV5-1; CDR3aa: ASRSPGLAEETQY
j_gene: TRBJ1-1; d_gene: NA; v_gene: TRBV7-3; CDR3aa: ASSLSEGTEAF
j_gene: TRBJ1-5; d_gene: NA; v_gene: TRBV30; CDR3aa: AWSVSWGGGNQPQH
j_gene: TRBJ1-3; d_gene: NA; v_gene: TRBV30; CDR3aa: ARGVSSGNTIY
j_gene: TRBJ2-3; d_gene: TRBD2; v_gene: TRBV5-4; CDR3aa: ASSRGRGGRTDTQY
j_gene: TRBJ1-1; d_gene: NA; v_gene: TRBV6-2/TRBV6-3; CDR3aa: ASSYRERSNTEAF
j_gene: TRBJ1-1; d_gene: NA; v_gene: TRBV5-4; CDR3aa: ASSGVGQNTEAF
j_gene: TRBJ1-4; d_gene: TRBD1; v_gene: TRBV9; CDR3aa: ASSESHHRGRGEKLF
j_gene: TRBJ2-7; d_gene: NA; v_gene: TRBV14; CDR3aa: ASSQSGLPRYEQY